This T cell receptor (beta chain) originates from a study of blood T cell repertoires in COVID-19. Trimming shortened V by 2 bases and J by 6 bases, and 6 bases separated the two germline ends. Per the germline V gene, CDR1 is SGHAT and CDR2 is FQDESV (reference sequence). The CDR3 has 12 amino acids. Original handling: Amplification with reference gene primers provided the estimates of nucleated cell counts. The data were produced by immunoSEQ multiplex PCR, yet TCRdb's version contains in-frame clones alone and is incomplete. Clone size and the V and J calls come from that table; the DNA yielded D and trimming. The sample includes over 60,000 clones, 85% to 90% of them seen just once.

The V call is TRBV11-1, the J call TRBJ2-3; D not certain. The receptor's source is a man in his 70s with active or convalescent COVID-19. The sequencing sample was made of peripheral blood. This chain's CDR3 is CASSLNGDTQYF. CDR3 in DNA: TGTGCCAGCAGCTTAAACGGGGATACGCAGTATTTT.